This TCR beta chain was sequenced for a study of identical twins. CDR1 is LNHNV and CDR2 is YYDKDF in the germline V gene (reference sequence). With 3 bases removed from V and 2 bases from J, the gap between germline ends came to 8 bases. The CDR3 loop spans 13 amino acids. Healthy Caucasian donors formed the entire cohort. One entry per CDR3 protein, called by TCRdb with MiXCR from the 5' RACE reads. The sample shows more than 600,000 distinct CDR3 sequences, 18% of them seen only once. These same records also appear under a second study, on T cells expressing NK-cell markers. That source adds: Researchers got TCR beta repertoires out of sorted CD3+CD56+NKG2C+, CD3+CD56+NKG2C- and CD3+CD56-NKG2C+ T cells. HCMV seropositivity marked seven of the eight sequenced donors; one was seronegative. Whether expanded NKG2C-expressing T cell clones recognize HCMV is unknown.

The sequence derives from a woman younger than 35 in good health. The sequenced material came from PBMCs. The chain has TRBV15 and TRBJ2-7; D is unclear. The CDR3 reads CATSSGEAYEQYF. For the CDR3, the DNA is TGTGCCACCAGCAGTGGAGAGGCCTACGAGCAGTACTTC.